This T cell receptor beta chain originates from a study of blood T cell repertoires in COVID-19. The wider study: T cells, B-cell-depleted T cells, or PBMCs supplied cDNA or gDNA.

Source study methods: Amplified reference gene primers provided the basis for estimating nucleated cell counts. TCRdb keeps only in-frame clones here, not all; method: immunoSEQ multiplex PCR. The V and J calls and clone size are taken from that table; D and trimming were inferred from the DNA. Seen here are approximately 200,000 clones, roughly four fifths observed once, and the top ten hold approximately 12%. Individuals drawn from approximately 26 US areas were about 18 to 90 years old. Which cohort a participant joined came from the clinical history participants gave. Trimming took 0 bases from V and 0 from J; bases not matched to a gene: 20. Germline assignment: CDR1 LNHNV and CDR2 YYDKDF (reference sequence). The CDR3 is 21 amino acids.

The rearrangement joins TRBV15 to TRBJ2-7; 7 nucleotides align to TRBD1. Sample: PBMCs or T cells enriched from blood (not recorded which). The TCR comes from a man aged 35-49 years who had recovered from COVID-19. The CDR3 here is CATSRDFIVTPRQGHSYEQYF. In nucleotides, the CDR3 is TGTGCCACCAGCAGAGATTTCATCGTCACCCCAAGACAGGGACACTCCTACGAGCAGTACTTC.